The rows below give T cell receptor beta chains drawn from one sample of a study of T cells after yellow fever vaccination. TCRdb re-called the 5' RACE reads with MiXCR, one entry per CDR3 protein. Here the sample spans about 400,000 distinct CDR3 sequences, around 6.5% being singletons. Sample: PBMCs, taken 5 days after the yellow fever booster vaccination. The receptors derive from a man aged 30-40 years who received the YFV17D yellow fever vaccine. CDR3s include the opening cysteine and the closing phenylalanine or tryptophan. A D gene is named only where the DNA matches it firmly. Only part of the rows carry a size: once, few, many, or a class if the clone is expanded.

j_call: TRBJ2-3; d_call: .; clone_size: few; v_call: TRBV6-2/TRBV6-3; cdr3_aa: CASSQIPHPPDTQYF; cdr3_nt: TGTGCCAGCAGCCAAATCCCCCACCCCCCAGATACGCAGTATTTT
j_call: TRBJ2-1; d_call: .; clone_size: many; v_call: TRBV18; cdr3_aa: CASSRSMGEQFF; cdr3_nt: TGTGCCAGCTCACGCTCTATGGGTGAGCAGTTCTTC
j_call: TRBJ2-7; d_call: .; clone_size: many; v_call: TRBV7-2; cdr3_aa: CASRLKISDSYEQYF; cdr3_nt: TGTGCCAGCAGGCTAAAAATTAGCGACTCCTACGAGCAGTACTTC
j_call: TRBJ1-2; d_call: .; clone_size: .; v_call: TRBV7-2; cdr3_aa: CASSFGGSNGYTF; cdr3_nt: TGTGCCAGCAGCTTCGGGGGATCGAATGGCTACACCTTC
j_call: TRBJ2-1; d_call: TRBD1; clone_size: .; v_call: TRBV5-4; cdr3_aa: CASSFPSTGEQFF; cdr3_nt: TGTGCCAGCAGCTTTCCCTCGACAGGGGAGCAGTTCTTC
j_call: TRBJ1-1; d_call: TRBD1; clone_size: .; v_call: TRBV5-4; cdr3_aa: CASSTRTGENTEAFF; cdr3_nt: TGTGCCAGCAGCACCCGGACAGGAGAAAACACTGAAGCTTTCTTT
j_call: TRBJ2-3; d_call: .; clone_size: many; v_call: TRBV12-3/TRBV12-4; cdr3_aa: CASSPRAGRGDTQYF; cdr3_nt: TGTGCCAGCAGTCCTCGGGCCGGGAGAGGAGATACGCAGTATTTT
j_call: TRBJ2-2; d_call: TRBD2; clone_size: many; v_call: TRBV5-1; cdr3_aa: CASSFGLAGVGRELFF; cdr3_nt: TGCGCCAGCAGCTTCGGACTAGCGGGAGTGGGCAGGGAGCTGTTTTTT
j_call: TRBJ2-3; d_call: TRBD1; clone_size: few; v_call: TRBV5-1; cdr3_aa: CASRIPGQGNTDTQYF; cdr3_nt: TGCGCCAGCAGGATACCGGGACAGGGCAACACAGATACGCAGTATTTT
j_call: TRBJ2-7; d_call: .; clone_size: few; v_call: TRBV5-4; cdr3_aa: CASSLVGQDGEQYF; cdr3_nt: TGTGCCAGCAGCTTGGTTGGGCAAGATGGTGAGCAGTACTTC
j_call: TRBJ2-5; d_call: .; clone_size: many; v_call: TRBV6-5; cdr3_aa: CASSSLGKTQYF; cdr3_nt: TGTGCCAGCAGTTCCCTTGGAAAAACCCAGTACTTC
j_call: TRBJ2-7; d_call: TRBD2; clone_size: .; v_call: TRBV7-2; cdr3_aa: CASSPGTTNYEQYF; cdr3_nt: TGTGCCAGCAGCCCCGGGACTACAAACTACGAGCAGTACTTC
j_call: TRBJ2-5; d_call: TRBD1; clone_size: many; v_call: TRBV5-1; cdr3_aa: CASSLGQGIAETQYF; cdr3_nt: TGCGCCAGCAGCTTGGGACAGGGGATTGCGGAGACCCAGTACTTC
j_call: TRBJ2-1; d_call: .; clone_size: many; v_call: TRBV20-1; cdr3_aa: CRITRPDLGLHEQFF; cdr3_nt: TGCAGGATCACTAGGCCTGATCTGGGTCTTCATGAGCAGTTCTTC
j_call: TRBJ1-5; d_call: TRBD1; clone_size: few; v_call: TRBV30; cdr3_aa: CAWNYRGDQPQHF; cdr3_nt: TGTGCCTGGAACTACAGGGGTGATCAGCCCCAGCATTTT
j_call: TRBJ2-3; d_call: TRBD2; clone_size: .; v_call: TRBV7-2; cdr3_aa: CASSSRLAGVGADTQYF; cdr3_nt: TGTGCCAGCAGCTCCAGACTAGCGGGAGTTGGGGCAGATACGCAGTATTTT
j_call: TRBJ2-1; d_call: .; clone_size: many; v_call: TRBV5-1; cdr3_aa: CASSLTEGEQFF; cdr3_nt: TGCGCCAGCAGCCTCACGGAGGGTGAGCAGTTCTTC
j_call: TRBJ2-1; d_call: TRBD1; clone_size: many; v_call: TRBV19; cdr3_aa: CASSIGDRPESNEQFF; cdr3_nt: TGTGCCAGTAGTATAGGGGACAGGCCGGAGTCCAATGAGCAGTTCTTC
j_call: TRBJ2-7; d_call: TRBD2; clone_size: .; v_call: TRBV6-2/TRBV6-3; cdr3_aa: CASNLAGVYEQYF; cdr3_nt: TGTGCCAGCAATCTAGCGGGAGTCTACGAGCAGTACTTC
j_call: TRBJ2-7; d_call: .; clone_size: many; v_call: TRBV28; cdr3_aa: CASSPISRTDHEQYF; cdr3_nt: TGTGCCAGCAGTCCTATCTCACGGACAGACCACGAGCAGTACTTC
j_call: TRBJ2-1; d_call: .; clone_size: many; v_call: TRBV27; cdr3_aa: CASMVRGSYNEQFF; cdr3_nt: TGTGCCAGTATGGTTAGGGGCTCCTACAATGAGCAGTTCTTC
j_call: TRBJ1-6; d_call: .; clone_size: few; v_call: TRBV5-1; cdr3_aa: CASSLRTIGDSYNSPLHF; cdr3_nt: TGCGCCAGCAGCTTACGAACGATCGGGGACTCCTATAATTCACCCCTCCACTTT
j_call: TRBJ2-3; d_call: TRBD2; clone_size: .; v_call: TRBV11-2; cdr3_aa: CASSLIGTSGTSPTDTQYF; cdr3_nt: TGTGCCAGCAGCTTAATTGGGACCAGCGGGACTAGTCCTACAGATACGCAGTATTTT
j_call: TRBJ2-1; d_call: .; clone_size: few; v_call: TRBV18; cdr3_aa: CASSPSSGSYNEQFF; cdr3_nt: TGTGCCAGCTCACCATCCAGCGGGTCCTACAATGAGCAGTTCTTC
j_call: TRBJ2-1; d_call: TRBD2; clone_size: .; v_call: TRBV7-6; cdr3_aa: CASSLAGGSNYNEQFF; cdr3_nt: TGTGCCAGCAGCTTAGCCGGCGGGAGTAACTACAATGAGCAGTTCTTC
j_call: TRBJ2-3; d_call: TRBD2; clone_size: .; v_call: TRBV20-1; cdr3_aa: CSATRAGVSDTQYF; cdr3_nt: TGCAGTGCTACCCGGGCGGGAGTCTCAGATACGCAGTATTTT